This is a list of T cell receptor beta chains from one sample in a study of beta chain features in type 1 diabetes. Generated by immunoSEQ multiplex PCR, the TCRdb table keeps only in-frame clones and is missing some. The sample carries about 160,000 clones, approximately 8.1% recorded once. Sequenced material: central memory CD4+ T cells from blood. The source of these receptors is a man aged 18 to 30 with type 1 diabetes. Each CDR3 is given with its conserved first and last residue. The D gene is left open where the match is weak. Some rows mark clone size as missing; the rest say once, few, many or name a class of expanded clone.

TRBV28	TRBD1	few	TRBJ2-7	15	TGTGCCACCCACACACCGACAGGGGCCAGCTACGAGCAGTACTTC	CATHTPTGASYEQYF
TRBV5-6	TRBD2	-	TRBJ2-5	17	TGTGCCAGCAGCTTGGTGACTAGCGGGGGTCGTCATAAGACCCAGTACTTC	CASSLVTSGGRHKTQYF
TRBV6-6	TRBD1	-	TRBJ2-3	12	TGTGCCAGCGGGACAGGCACAGATACGCAGTATTTT	CASGTGTDTQYF
TRBV27	-	-	TRBJ1-1	11	TGTGCCAGCAGTTTACGGGGTGAAGCTTTCTTT	CASSLRGEAFF
TRBV7-2	-	-	TRBJ2-2	17	TGTGCCAGCAGCACTAATGGGGCAGGGCTGAACACCGGGGAGCTGTTTTTT	CASSTNGAGLNTGELFF
TRBV27	-	once	TRBJ2-2	14	TGTGCCAGCACTATTAGCGGGAACACCGGGGAGCTGTTTTTT	CASTISGNTGELFF
TRBV5-4	-	-	TRBJ2-5	12	TGTGCCAGCAGCCGACAGCAAGAGACCCAGTACTTC	CASSRQQETQYF
TRBV28	TRBD2	-	TRBJ2-1	14	TGTGCCAGCAGTTTAGCGGGGGGGCTTAATGAGCAGTTCTTC	CASSLAGGLNEQFF
TRBV5-6	TRBD2	-	TRBJ2-7	16	TGTGCCAGCAGCTCATCCCCACTAGCGTCCTCCTACGAGCAGTACTTC	CASSSSPLASSYEQYF
TRBV28	-	few	TRBJ1-2	14	TGTGCCAGCAGTTCCCTCGGGACATTGTATGGCTACACCTTC	CASSSLGTLYGYTF
TRBV27	-	-	TRBJ2-3	11	TGTGCCAGCGCCCTTAGGAGCACGCAGTATTTT	CASALRSTQYF
TRBV7-9	TRBD1	-	TRBJ1-5	15	TGTGCCAGCAGTCTGGGACAGGGGGAGAATCAGCCCCAGCATTTT	CASSLGQGENQPQHF
TRBV7-9	TRBD2	many	TRBJ2-1	16	TGTGCCAGCAGCTTAGGTTCTAGCGGAGCATACAATGAGCAGTTCTTC	CASSLGSSGAYNEQFF
TRBV4-3	-	few	TRBJ1-2	14	TGCGCCAGCAGCCCAGTAAAATCTAACTATGGCTACACCTTC	CASSPVKSNYGYTF
TRBV18	TRBD1	few	TRBJ2-7	12	TGTGCCACCGGACAGGGGGCTTACGAGCAGTACTTC	CATGQGAYEQYF
TRBV7-2	TRBD1	-	TRBJ1-2	13	TGTGCCAGCAGCTTAGACAGGGGGCATGGCTACACCTTC	CASSLDRGHGYTF
TRBV4-3	TRBD2	-	TRBJ2-3	17	TGCGCCAGCAGCTTTAGTCCTAGCGGGGGGGGCCCGGATACGCAGTATTTT	CASSFSPSGGGPDTQYF
TRBV7-2	TRBD2	-	TRBJ2-5	16	TGTGCCAGCAGCCCGGGACTAGCGGGAGTACGAGAGACCCAGTACTTC	CASSPGLAGVRETQYF
TRBV5-4	-	-	TRBJ1-2	14	TGTGCCAGCAGCTTGGTCCAGGGAGGGGATGGCTACACCTTC	CASSLVQGGDGYTF
TRBV18	TRBD2	-	TRBJ2-1	18	TGTGCCAGCTCACCCCCGGGGCTAGCGGAAAGCTCCTACAATGAGCAGTTCTTC	CASSPPGLAESSYNEQFF
TRBV5-6	TRBD2	few	TRBJ2-3	16	TGTGCCAGCAGCTTGGTGGTAGCGGGGGCCACAGATACGCAGTATTTT	CASSLVVAGATDTQYF
TRBV29-1	-	few	TRBJ2-5	13	TGCAGCGTCGCCGGACAGACACAAGAGACCCAGTACTTC	CSVAGQTQETQYF
TRBV29-1	TRBD2	few	TRBJ2-2	13	TGCAGCGCAGGACTAGTTCGCACCGGGGAGCTGTTTTTT	CSAGLVRTGELFF
TRBV4-3	TRBD1	few	TRBJ2-7	15	TGCGCCAGCAGCCAAGTTTTTGGACAGGGTGACCCCCAGGACTTC	CASSQVFGQGDPQDF
TRBV25-1	-	-	TRBJ1-2	11	TGTGCCAGCAGTGGCCGGACTGAGTACACCTTC	CASSGRTEYTF
TRBV28	-	few	TRBJ2-7	12	TGTGCCAGCATGTCTAACTCCTACGAGCAGTACTTC	CASMSNSYEQYF
TRBV6-6	-	few	TRBJ1-5	15	TGTGCCAGCAGTACCCCAGGCAGGCCGAATCAGCCCCAGCATTTT	CASSTPGRPNQPQHF
TRBV7-2	-	-	TRBJ1-5	15	TGTGCCAGCAGCCCCTGGGAGGCTAGCAATCAGCCCCAGCATTTT	CASSPWEASNQPQHF
TRBV4-2	-	few	TRBJ2-2	14	TGTGCCAGCAGCCGGAGGAAAAACACCGGGGAGCTGTTTTTT	CASSRRKNTGELFF
TRBV2	TRBD2	-	TRBJ2-5	13	TGTGCCAGCAAAATCGGGGGGTGGGAGACCCAGTACTTC	CASKIGGWETQYF
TRBV2	TRBD1	few	TRBJ1-2	16	TGTGCCAACCCTTCGGGACAGGGGGCAGATGGCTATGGCTACACCTTC	CANPSGQGADGYGYTF
TRBV28	TRBD1	many	TRBJ2-6	14	TGTGCCAGCAGTTTTGGGACAGGGGGCAACGTCCTGACTTTC	CASSFGTGGNVLTF
TRBV19	-	-	TRBJ1-1	13	TGTGCCAGTCATCGGACAGCGAACACTGAAGCTTTCTTT	CASHRTANTEAFF
TRBV5-1	-	few	TRBJ2-2	15	TGCGCCAGCAGCTTGGAGGCGGGAATCACCGGGGAGCTGTTTTTT	CASSLEAGITGELFF
TRBV18	-	-	TRBJ2-6	15	TGTGCCAGCTCACCACCCCATTCTGGGGCCAACGTCCTGACTTTC	CASSPPHSGANVLTF
TRBV6-4	TRBD1	few	TRBJ1-1	15	TGTGCCAGCAGTAGTCGGGGACAGAAGGGGACTGAAGCTTTCTTT	CASSSRGQKGTEAFF
TRBV19	-	many	TRBJ2-2	13	TGTGCCAGTATTGGTCAGGTCTATGGGGAGCTGTTTTTT	CASIGQVYGELFF
TRBV5-4	TRBD2	few	TRBJ2-1	16	TGTGCCAGCAGCTTGCGGGCTAGCGGGAGTGTACGGGAGCAGTTCTTC	CASSLRASGSVREQFF
TRBV2	-	-	TRBJ1-6	14	TGTGCCAGCAGTGAACGGCGGGGGTTCTCACCCCTCCACTTT	CASSERRGFSPLHF
TRBV18	-	-	TRBJ1-2	14	TGTGCCAGCTCACTACCCACAGGTCAGGGCGGCTACACCTTC	CASSLPTGQGGYTF
TRBV5-1	-	-	TRBJ2-2	15	TGCGCCAGCACCCTGGGGAGTGGGAACACCGGGGAGCTGTTTTTT	CASTLGSGNTGELFF
TRBV27	TRBD1	few	TRBJ1-2	14	TGTGCCAGCAGCAAAGACAGGGTCCAGGGGGGCTACACCTTC	CASSKDRVQGGYTF
TRBV28	TRBD1	few	TRBJ1-3	16	TGTGCCAGCAGTCAGACCGGACAGGGGATTGGAAACACCATATATTTT	CASSQTGQGIGNTIYF
TRBV28	-	few	TRBJ2-7	12	TGTGCCAGCACCGTAGGGGACTACGAGCAGTACTTC	CASTVGDYEQYF
TRBV5-1	TRBD2	few	TRBJ2-5	15	TGCGCCAGCAACCTAGCGGGGGACCTTCAAGAGACCCAGTACTTC	CASNLAGDLQETQYF
TRBV4-2	-	-	TRBJ2-1	11	TGTGCCAGCAGCACGGACAATGAGCAGTTCTTC	CASSTDNEQFF
TRBV7-7	TRBD2	-	TRBJ2-1	16	TGTGCCAGCAGCTTGGGGAGCGGGAGACGCTACAATGAGCAGTTCTTC	CASSLGSGRRYNEQFF
TRBV6-5	-	-	TRBJ2-7	11	TGTGCCAGCAAGCACCTCCGGGAGCAGTACTTC	CASKHLREQYF
TRBV10-2	TRBD2	-	TRBJ2-5	15	TGCGCCAGCAGTGACCAGCGGGGGGGCGGGGAGACCCAGTACTTC	CASSDQRGGGETQYF
TRBV5-1	TRBD1	few	TRBJ1-5	14	TGCGCCAGCAGCGCCGGGACAGGGGACCAGCCCCAGCATTTT	CASSAGTGDQPQHF
TRBV7-9	-	-	TRBJ1-6	16	TGTGCCAGCAGCCCCTCGGGTAGCTCCTATAATTCACCCCTCCACTTT	CASSPSGSSYNSPLHF
TRBV6-5	-	-	TRBJ2-7	15	TGTGCCAGCAGTTATTGCCGAGGATTAGAGTGGGAGCAGTACTTC	CASSYCRGLEWEQYF
TRBV5-1	-	-	TRBJ2-1	15	TGCGCCAGCAGCTTATTATCGACAAGCTACAATGAGCAGTTCTTC	CASSLLSTSYNEQFF
TRBV19	TRBD1	few	TRBJ2-7	14	TGTGCCAGTAGTACACGGACAGGGGGCTACGAGCAGTACTTC	CASSTRTGGYEQYF
TRBV9	-	few	TRBJ2-7	13	TGTGCCAGCAGCGTAGGGCCCTCGAACGAGCAGTACTTC	CASSVGPSNEQYF
TRBV6-6	-	-	TRBJ1-4	14	TGTGCCAGCAGCGGGGAACCGGCTAATGAAAAACTGTTTTTT	CASSGEPANEKLFF
TRBV7-2	-	-	TRBJ2-7	15	TGTGCCAGCAGCCCTCCCGGGAGCCTGTCCTACGAGCAGTACTTC	CASSPPGSLSYEQYF
TRBV15	TRBD1	many	TRBJ1-5	13	TGTGCCACCAGTTTACAGGGGGATCAGCCCCAGCATTTT	CATSLQGDQPQHF
TRBV11-2	-	-	TRBJ2-7	13	TGTGCCAGCAGCGGTCGAACAGGGCCTGAGCAGTACTTC	CASSGRTGPEQYF